Below are 13 T cell receptor beta chains sequenced from a single sample in a study of regulatory T cells in long-lasting Graves disease. This sample's time point: newly diagnosed GD, antithyroid drugs for less than 3 months. Isolated PBMC RNA provided the starting material for the TCR library. Assembly of TCR beta libraries relied on iRepertoire HTBI primers together with Arm-PCR of CDR3 regions. TCRdb recomputed calls from the multiplex PCR reads with MiXCR, one row per CDR3 protein. This table holds 680,000 or so distinct CDR3 sequences, roughly 15% found once. The same data also went into a second study, on T cells in Graves' hyperthyroidism and ophthalmopathy.

This specimen was peripheral blood mononuclear cells (PBMCs), taken at new diagnosis, from a patient treated with antithyroid drugs. The receptors were gathered from a woman aged 25 to 39 with Graves disease.

As regards this clonotype: A clone one base away is much larger, so this may be a read error. V usage is TRBV20-1 and J usage is TRBJ2-1; 7 nucleotides line up with TRBD2. This CDR3 contains 17 residues. Germline V gene sequence: CDR1 DFQATT, CDR2 SNEGSKA (reference sequence). This chain's CDR3 is CSARSGGGPRSYNEQLF. DNA of the CDR3: TGCAGTGCTAGAAGTGGGGGAGGGCCTCGCTCCTACAATGAGCAGCTCTTC.

This clonotype appeared many times. The CDR3 protein is CASSPWNEQFF. For the CDR3, the DNA is TGTGCCAGCAGCCCGTGGAATGAGCAGTTCTTC. The chain combines TRBV11-2 with TRBJ2-1; no firm D call. The germline gives CDR1 SGHAT, CDR2 FQNNGV. The CDR3 runs to 11 residues. Trimming stripped 5 bases from V and 7 bases from J, with 6 bases between. Using reference TRBV11-2 and TRBJ2-1 for the parts outside the CDR3, the full variable domain is EAGVAQSPRYKIIEKRQSVAFWCNPISGHATLYWYQQILGQGPKLLIQFQNNGVVDDSQLPKDRFSAERLKGVDSTLKIQPAKLEDSAVYLCASSPWNEQFFGPGTRLTVL.

In its sample, this clonotype was seen many times. This sequence joins TRBV5-1 and TRBJ1-1; D is uncertain. Germline CDR1 SGHRS, CDR2 YFSETQ. The CDR3 is made up of 13 amino acids. Between the trimmed V and J ends, which lost 3 bases and 1 base, there was a span of 7 bases. The CDR3 DNA is TGCGCCAGCAGCTCGTTCGGGAACACTGAAGCTTTCTTT. It codes for CASSSFGNTEAFF.

This clonotype was picked up many times. The rearrangement uses TRBV12-3 or TRBV12-4 and TRBJ2-3; tentative D call: TRBD1 (6 bases). The V end was cut by 7 bases, the J end by 1 base, with 15 bases between. This CDR3 spans 15 amino acids. The CDR3 is CASTIGGRGTDTQYF. The CDR3, as DNA: TGTGCCAGCACCATAGGGGGTCGAGGCACAGATACGCAGTATTTT.

This clonotype was seen ten or more times. J is TRBJ1-1 and V is TRBV2; D uncertain. V was trimmed by 4 bases and J by 0 bases, leaving 6 bases between them. Germline assignment: CDR1 SNHLY and CDR2 FYNNEI. The CDR3 spans 13 residues. The chain's CDR3 is CASSGEMNTEAFF. CDR3 in DNA: TGTGCCAGCAGTGGGGAGATGAACACTGAAGCTTTCTTT.

With regard to this clonotype: Its ends do not fully match the called genes, so a read error is possible. This chain uses TRBV28 with TRBJ2-7; D is unclear. Germline V gene sequence: CDR1 MDHEN, CDR2 SYDVKM. The length of the CDR3 is 11 residues. The CDR3 DNA is TGTGCCAGCAGAAATTACTACGGGCAGTACTTC. It is translated as CASRNYYGQYF.

This clonotype appeared a few times. This rearrangement joins TRBV20-1 to TRBJ2-7; TRBD2 aligns across 12 bases. V lost 7 bases and J lost 0; bases outside the gene matches: 7. The V gene's germline CDR1 is DFQATT and CDR2 SNEGSKA (reference sequence). This CDR3 spans 15 amino acids. This CDR3 is CSVGTSGLSSYEQYF. The CDR3 DNA sequence: TGCAGTGTTGGGACTAGCGGGCTAAGCTCCTACGAGCAGTACTTC.

This clonotype occurred many times. The chain combines TRBV28 with TRBJ2-1; 9 bases are a match to TRBD2. This CDR3 region has 18 residues. J lost 8 bases, V lost 3 bases, and 17 bases had no gene match. Germline assignment: CDR1 MDHEN and CDR2 SYDVKM. The DNA of the CDR3 is TGTGCCAGCAGTTTTATGGTAGGGTCTAGCGGGGTGTTGGATGAGCAGTTCTTC. It encodes CASSFMVGSSGVLDEQFF.

This chain's CDR3 is CASSLYPPTQDTQYF. CDR3 DNA sequence: TGTGCCAGCAGCCTTTACCCCCCGACACAAGATACGCAGTATTTT. The chain uses TRBV7-9 and TRBJ2-3, with D unresolved. CDR1 is SEHNR, CDR2 FQNEAQ, per germline (reference sequence). Trimming removed 5 bases from V and 5 bases from J, with 17 bases in between. The CDR3 covers 15 residues.

This clonotype was recorded many times. The rearrangement uses TRBV28 and TRBJ2-1; 10 bases line up with TRBD2. Trimming cost V 4 bases and J 0 bases; bases outside gene matches: 3. This CDR3 is 16 amino acids long. Germline V lookup: CDR1 MDHEN, CDR2 SYDVKM. CDR3 residues: CASSYASGSSYNEQFF. As DNA, the CDR3 is TGTGCCAGCAGTTACGCTAGCGGGAGCTCCTACAATGAGCAGTTCTTC.

There are many counts of this clonotype. The chain has TRBV27 and TRBJ2-7; D perhaps matches TRBD2 (6 bases). The CDR3 covers 15 residues. V lost 1 base to trimming and J lost 0 bases, with 10 bases between them. CDR1 MNHEY and CDR2 SMNVEV come from the germline V gene (reference sequence). The CDR3 region has the DNA TGTGCCAGCAGTTTATTCGGGGGAGGCTCCTACGAGCAGTACTTC. This sequence encodes CASSLFGGGSYEQYF.

A few counts support this clonotype. The DNA of the CDR3 is TGTGCCAGCAGCCAAACGCTAGCGGCCTTGCTAAATGAGCAGTTCTTC. It specifies CASSQTLAALLNEQFF. This rearrangement joins TRBV3-1 to TRBJ2-1; 7 bases align to TRBD2. CDR1 LGHDT and CDR2 YNNKEL come from the germline V gene (reference sequence). V dropped 2 bases and J dropped 7; count of bases not matched to a gene: 11. This CDR3 is 16 amino acids long.

V is TRBV19 and J is TRBJ2-7; D not certain. Looked up from germline, CDR1 is LNHDA and CDR2 is SQIVND (reference sequence). The CDR3 consists of 14 residues. The germline V and J ends were trimmed by 2 bases and 2 bases, with 10 bases remaining between them. The CDR3 sequence is CASSIIGTAYEQYF. CDR3 nucleotide sequence: TGTGCCAGTAGTATAATTGGTACAGCCTACGAGCAGTACTTC. Drawing the rest from reference TRBV19 and TRBJ2-7, the complete variable domain is DGGITQSPKYLFRKEGQNVTLSCEQNLNHDAMYWYRQDPGQGLRLIYYSQIVNDFQKGDIAEGYSVSREKKESFPLTVTSAQKNPTAFYLCASSIIGTAYEQYFGPGTRLTVT.